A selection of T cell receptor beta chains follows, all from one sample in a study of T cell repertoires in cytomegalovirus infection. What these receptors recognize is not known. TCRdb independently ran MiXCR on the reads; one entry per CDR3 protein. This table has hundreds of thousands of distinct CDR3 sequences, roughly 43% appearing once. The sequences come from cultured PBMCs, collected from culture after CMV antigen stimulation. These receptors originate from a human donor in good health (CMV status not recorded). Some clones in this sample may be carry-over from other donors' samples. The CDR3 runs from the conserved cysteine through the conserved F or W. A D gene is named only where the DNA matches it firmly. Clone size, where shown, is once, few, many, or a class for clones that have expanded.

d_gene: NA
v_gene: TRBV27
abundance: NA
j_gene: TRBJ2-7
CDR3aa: CASSNHPLRGDYEQYF
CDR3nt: TGTGCCAGCTCAAACCACCCGTTGAGGGGAGACTACGAGCAGTACTTC

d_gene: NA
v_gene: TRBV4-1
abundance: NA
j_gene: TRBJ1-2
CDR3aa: CASSPSGGSDYGYTF
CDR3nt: TGCGCCAGCAGCCCCAGCGGGGGTTCAGACTATGGCTACACCTTC

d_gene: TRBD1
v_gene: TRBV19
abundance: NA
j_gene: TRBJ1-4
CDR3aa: CASSHRGLDEKLFF
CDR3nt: TGTGCCAGTAGCCACAGGGGGCTGGATGAAAAACTGTTTTTT

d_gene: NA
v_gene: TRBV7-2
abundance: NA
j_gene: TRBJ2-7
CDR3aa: CASSLDRYYEQYF
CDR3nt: TGTGCCAGCAGCTTAGATCGATACTACGAGCAGTACTTC

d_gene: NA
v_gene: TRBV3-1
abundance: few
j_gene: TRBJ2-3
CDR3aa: CASTTTSSGGTDTQYF
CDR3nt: TGTGCCAGCACCACCACCTCGTCAGGGGGCACAGATACGCAGTATTTT

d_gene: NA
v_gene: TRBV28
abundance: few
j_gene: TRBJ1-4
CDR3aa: CASSTPGNEKLFF
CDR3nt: TGTGCCAGCAGTACCCCGGGTAATGAAAAACTGTTTTTT

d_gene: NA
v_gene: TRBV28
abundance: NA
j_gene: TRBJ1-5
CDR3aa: CASSQDQGGGQPQHF
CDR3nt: TGTGCCAGCAGCCAAGACCAGGGAGGAGGACAGCCCCAGCATTTT

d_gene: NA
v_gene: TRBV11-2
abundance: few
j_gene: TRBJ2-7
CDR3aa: CASSSYRVRNSYEQYF
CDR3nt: TGTGCCAGCAGCTCCTACAGGGTACGCAACTCCTACGAGCAGTACTTC

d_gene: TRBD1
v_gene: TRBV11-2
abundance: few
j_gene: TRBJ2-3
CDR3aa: CASSLGTVYTDTQYF
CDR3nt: TGTGCCAGCAGCTTGGGGACAGTATACACAGATACGCAGTATTTT

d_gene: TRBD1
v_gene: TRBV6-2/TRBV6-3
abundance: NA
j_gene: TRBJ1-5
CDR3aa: CASSTGPTGNQPQHF
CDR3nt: TGTGCCAGCAGTACGGGACCGACAGGGAATCAGCCCCAGCATTTT

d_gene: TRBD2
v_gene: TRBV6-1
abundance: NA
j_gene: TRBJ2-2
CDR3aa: CAARGSPGLDKRGNTGELFF
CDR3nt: TGTGCGGCGCGTGGTTCCCCAGGGCTCGATAAGCGGGGGAACACCGGGGAGCTGTTTTTT

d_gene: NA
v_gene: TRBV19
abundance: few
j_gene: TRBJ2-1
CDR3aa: CASSPQGMSYNEQFF
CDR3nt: TGTGCCAGTAGTCCGCAGGGGATGTCCTACAATGAGCAGTTCTTC

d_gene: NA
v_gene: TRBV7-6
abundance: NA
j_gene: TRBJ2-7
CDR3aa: CASSLDGTEYEQYF
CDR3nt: TGTGCCAGCAGCTTAGACGGGACCGAATACGAGCAGTACTTC